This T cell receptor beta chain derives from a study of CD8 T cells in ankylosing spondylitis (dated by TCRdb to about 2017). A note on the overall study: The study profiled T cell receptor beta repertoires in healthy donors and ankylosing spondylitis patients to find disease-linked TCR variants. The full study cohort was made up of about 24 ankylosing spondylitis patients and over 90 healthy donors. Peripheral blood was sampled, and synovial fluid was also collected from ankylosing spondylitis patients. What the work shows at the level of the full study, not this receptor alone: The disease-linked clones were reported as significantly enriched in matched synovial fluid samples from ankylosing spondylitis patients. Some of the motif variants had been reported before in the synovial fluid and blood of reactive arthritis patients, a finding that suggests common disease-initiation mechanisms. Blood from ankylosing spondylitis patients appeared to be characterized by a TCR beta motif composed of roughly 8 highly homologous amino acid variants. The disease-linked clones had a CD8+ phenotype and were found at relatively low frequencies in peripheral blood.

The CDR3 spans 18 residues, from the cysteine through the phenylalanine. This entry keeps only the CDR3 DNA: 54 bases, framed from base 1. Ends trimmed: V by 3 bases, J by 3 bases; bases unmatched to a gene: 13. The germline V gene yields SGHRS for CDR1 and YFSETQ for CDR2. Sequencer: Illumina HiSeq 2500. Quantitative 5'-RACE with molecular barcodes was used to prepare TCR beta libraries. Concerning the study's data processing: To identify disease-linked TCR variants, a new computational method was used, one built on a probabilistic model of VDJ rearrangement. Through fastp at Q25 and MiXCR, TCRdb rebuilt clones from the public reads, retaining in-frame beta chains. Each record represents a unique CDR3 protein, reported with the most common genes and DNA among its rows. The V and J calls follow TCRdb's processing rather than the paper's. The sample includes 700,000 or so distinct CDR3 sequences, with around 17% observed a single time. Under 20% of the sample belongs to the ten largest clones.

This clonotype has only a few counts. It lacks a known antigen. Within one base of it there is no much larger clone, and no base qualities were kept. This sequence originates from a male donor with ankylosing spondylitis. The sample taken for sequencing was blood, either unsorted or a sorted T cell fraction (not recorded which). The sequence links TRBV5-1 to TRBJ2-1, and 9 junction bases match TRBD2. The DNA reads TGCGCCAGCAGCTCCGCTGTGGGACTAGCAGACCACTACAATGAGCAGTTCTTC. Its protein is CASSSAVGLADHYNEQFF.